The text below deals with one T cell receptor (beta chain). A much larger clone lies a single base off, so this may be a read error. The researchers obtained blood RNA from unsorted whole blood and also extracted germline DNA. This CDR3 is built from 14 residues. Per the germline V gene, CDR1 is MNHNS and CDR2 is SASEGT. The sample is drawn from a study of tumor-infiltrating lymphocytes in primary liver carcinoma. Researchers generated TCR beta cDNA from about 0.5 ug of total RNA, relying on a constant-region primer. Modified slightly, ARM-PCR produced TCR beta libraries over three nested multiplex PCR rounds. Use of TRBV1-TRBV30 forward primers with a C-beta reverse primer characterized the first two PCR rounds, which lasted about 10 cycles each. MiXCR, applied by TCRdb to the multiplex PCR reads, yields one record per CDR3 protein. The repertoire holds about 300,000 distinct CDR3 sequences, with about 62% as singletons.

The V and J genes are TRBV6-1 and TRBJ1-2; TRBD1 is a possible D gene (6 bases). The sequence derives from a man aged 35 to 55 with primary liver carcinoma and hepatitis B virus infection. The sample comprised peripheral blood. The CDR3 region is CASSETVAPGGYAF. The CDR3 coding sequence is TGTGCCAGCAGTGAAACCGTGGCCCCCGGGGGCTACGCCTTC.